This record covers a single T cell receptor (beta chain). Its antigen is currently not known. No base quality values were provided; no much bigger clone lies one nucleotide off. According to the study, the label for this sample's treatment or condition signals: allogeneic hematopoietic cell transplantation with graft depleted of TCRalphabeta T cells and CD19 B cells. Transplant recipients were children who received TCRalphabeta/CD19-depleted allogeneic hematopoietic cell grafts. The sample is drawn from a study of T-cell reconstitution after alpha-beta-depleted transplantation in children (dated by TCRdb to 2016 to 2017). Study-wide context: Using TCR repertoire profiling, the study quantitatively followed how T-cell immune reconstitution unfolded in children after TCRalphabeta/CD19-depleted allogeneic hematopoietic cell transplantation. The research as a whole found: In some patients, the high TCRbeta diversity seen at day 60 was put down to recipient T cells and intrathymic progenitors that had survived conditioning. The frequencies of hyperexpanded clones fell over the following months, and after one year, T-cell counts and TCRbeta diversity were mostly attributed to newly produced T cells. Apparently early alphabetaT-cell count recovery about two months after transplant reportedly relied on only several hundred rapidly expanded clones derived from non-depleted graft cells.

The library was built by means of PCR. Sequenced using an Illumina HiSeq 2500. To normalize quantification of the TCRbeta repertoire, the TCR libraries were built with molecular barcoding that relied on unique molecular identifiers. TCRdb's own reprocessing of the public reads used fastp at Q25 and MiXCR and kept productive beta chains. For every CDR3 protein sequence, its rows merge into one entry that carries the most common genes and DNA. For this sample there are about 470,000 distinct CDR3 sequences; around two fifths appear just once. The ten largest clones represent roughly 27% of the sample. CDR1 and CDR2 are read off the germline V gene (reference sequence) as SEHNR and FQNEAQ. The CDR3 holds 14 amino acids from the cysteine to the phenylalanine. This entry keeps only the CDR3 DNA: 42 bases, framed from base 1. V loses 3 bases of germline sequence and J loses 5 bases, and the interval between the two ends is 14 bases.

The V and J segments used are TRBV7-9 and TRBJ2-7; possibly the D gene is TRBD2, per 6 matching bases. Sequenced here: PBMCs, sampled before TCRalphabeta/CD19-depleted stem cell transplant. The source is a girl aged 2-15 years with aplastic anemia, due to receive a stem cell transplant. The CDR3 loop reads CASSLIRERDEQYF. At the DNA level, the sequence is TGTGCCAGCAGCTTGATTCGGGAGAGGGACGAGCAGTACTTC.